The source of this TCR beta chain is a study of cytomegalovirus exposure and HLA in healthy donors. Per the germline V gene, CDR1 is MRHNA and CDR2 is SNTAGT. V was cut by 0 bases and J by 2 bases, with 9 bases left in between. The CDR3 runs 15 residues. Study findings and constraints: Using a false discovery rate of 0.05, a later analysis showed that 15,000 to 20,000 TCR beta sequences were associated with HLA alleles.

Primers: 60 Vbeta forward and 13 Jbeta reverse. Assay: immunoSEQ multiplex PCR; the TCRdb copy retains only in-frame clones and omits some. The profile covers about 93,000 clones, with around four fifths appearing a single time and 7.3% taken by the ten largest. This clone appeared once. As yet, its antigen is unknown. The sequence came from a man younger than 40 in good health and CMV-seronegative. Sequencing was done on a sample of PBMCs. The chain carries TRBV6-4 and TRBJ2-3, with D perhaps TRBD1 (5 bases). CDR3 nucleotide sequence: TGTGCCAGCAGTGACTCGAATGGGGCCACAGATACGCAGTATTTT. It encodes CASSDSNGATDTQYF.